Detailed here is one TCR beta chain. TCRdb's copy holds only in-frame clones and misses some; the assay was immunoSEQ multiplex PCR. This sample has roughly 290,000 clones, with 89% found just once. The record originates from a study of blood T cell repertoires in COVID-19. The CDR3 sequence is 15 residues long. Germline V gene data show CDR1 as MNHEY and CDR2 as SVGAGI. V lost 5 bases to trimming and J lost 0 bases; unmatched junction nucleotides: 6. Participants' own reports of clinical history determined their cohort assignment. V is TRBV6-5 and J is TRBJ2-7, with 8 bases lining up with TRBD1. What was sequenced was PBMCs or T cells enriched from blood (not recorded which). This TCR was sampled from a woman in her forties who had recovered from COVID-19. The CDR3 coding sequence is TGTGCCAGCAGTCTCCGGACAGGGAGCTCCTACGAGCAGTACTTC. It is translated as CASSLRTGSSYEQYF.